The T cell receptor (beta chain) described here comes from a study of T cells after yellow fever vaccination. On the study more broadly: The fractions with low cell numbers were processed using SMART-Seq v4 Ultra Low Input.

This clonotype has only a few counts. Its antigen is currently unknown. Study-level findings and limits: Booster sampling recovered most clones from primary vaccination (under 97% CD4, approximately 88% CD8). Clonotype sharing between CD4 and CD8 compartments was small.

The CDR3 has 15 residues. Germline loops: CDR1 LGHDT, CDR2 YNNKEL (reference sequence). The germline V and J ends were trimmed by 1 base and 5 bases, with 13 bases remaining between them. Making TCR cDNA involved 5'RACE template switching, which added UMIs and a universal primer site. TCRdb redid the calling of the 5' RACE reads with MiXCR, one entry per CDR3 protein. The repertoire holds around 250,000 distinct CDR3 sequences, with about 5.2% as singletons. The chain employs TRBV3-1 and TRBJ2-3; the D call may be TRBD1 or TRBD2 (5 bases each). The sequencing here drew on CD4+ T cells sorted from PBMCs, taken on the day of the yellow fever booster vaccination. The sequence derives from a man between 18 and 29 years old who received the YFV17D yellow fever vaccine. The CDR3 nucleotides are TGTGCCAGCAGCCAAGGAGGGGCTCTAGGAGATACGCAGTATTTT. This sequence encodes CASSQGGALGDTQYF.